A single sample gave rise to the 21 T cell receptor beta chains below, sequenced in a study of cytotoxic CD8 clonotypes in ibrutinib-treated CLL. Sequenced by immunoSEQ multiplex PCR; TCRdb stores in-frame clones only, minus some. The sample contains around 150,000 clones, 70% to 85% of which appear only once. This specimen was PBMCs, taken after 12 months of ibrutinib treatment. These TCRs come from a human donor with chronic lymphocytic leukemia.

The rearrangement links TRBV27 to TRBJ1-6, with D hard to call. This CDR3 has 17 amino acids. Trimming pared 6 bases from V and 0 bases from J, leaving 15 bases between. Germline values: CDR1 MNHEY, CDR2 SMNVEV (reference sequence). The CDR3 DNA reads as TGTGCCAGCAGGGCCCGGACGGGAAGCTCCTATAATTCACCCCTCCACTTT. As protein: CASRARTGSSYNSPLHF.

The chain employs TRBV14 and TRBJ2-2, with 10 positions matching TRBD1. The germline V gene has CDR1 SGHDN and CDR2 FVKESK. Losses at the gene ends were 4 bases for V and 6 bases for J; bases not matched to a gene: 2. There are 14 residues in the CDR3. CDR3 in amino acids: CASSRDRGSGELFF. The CDR3, as DNA: TGTGCCAGCAGCCGGGACAGGGGATCCGGGGAGCTGTTTTTT.

The V gene is TRBV6-5, the J gene TRBJ1-1, with D uncertain. Germline values: CDR1 MNHEY, CDR2 SVGAGI. The V end was cut by 0 bases, the J end by 0 bases, with 11 bases between. The CDR3 runs to 16 residues. The CDR3 region is CASSYSGLTLNTEAFF. CDR3 in DNA: TGTGCCAGCAGTTACTCGGGTCTGACTTTGAACACTGAAGCTTTCTTT.

The V and J genes are TRBV4-3 and TRBJ2-1, with a weak D call TRBD1 (5 bases). V lost 1 base to trimming and J lost 7 bases, with 14 bases between them. The CDR3 totals 15 residues. Germline CDR1 reads LGHNA; CDR2 reads YSLEER. Here the CDR3 reads CASSQGQGVGNEQFF. The CDR3 DNA sequence: TGCGCCAGCAGCCAAGGGCAGGGTGTAGGGAATGAGCAGTTCTTC.

This clone appeared many times. V usage is TRBV7-9 and J usage is TRBJ2-1; D might be TRBD1 or TRBD2, each matching 6 bases. Trimming cost V 2 bases and J 8 bases, with 16 bases left between them. This CDR3 is built from 15 residues. CDR1 and CDR2 from the germline V gene are SEHNR and FQNEAQ (reference sequence). The CDR3: CASSLLAPEGDEQFF. CDR3 nucleotides: TGTGCCAGCAGCTTACTAGCGCCGGAGGGGGATGAGCAGTTCTTC.

The rearrangement joins TRBV4-2 to TRBJ2-2; D is unresolved. Trimming pared 4 bases from V and 8 bases from J, leaving 8 bases between. The CDR3 has 12 amino acids. CDR1 is LGHNA, CDR2 YNFKEQ, per germline. The CDR3 region is CASSPTVGELFF. As DNA, the CDR3 is TGTGCCAGCAGCCCCACGGTTGGGGAGCTGTTTTTT.

This clone was detected a few times. The V and J genes are TRBV5-4 and TRBJ2-5; 7 nucleotides match TRBD1. V dropped 4 bases and J dropped 1; count of bases not matched to a gene: 7. Germline loops: CDR1 SGHNT, CDR2 YYREEE (reference sequence). CDR3 size: 15 residues. The CDR3 region is CASSRGQAVQETQYF. The CDR3 coding sequence is TGTGCCAGCAGCCGAGGACAGGCCGTCCAAGAGACCCAGTACTTC.

This sequence joins TRBV9 and TRBJ2-1; 9 bases align to TRBD1. The CDR3 totals 16 residues. Germline V gene sequence: CDR1 SGDLS, CDR2 YYNGEE. The V segment lost 3 bases and the J segment 3 bases; nucleotides outside the gene matches: 7. CDR3 sequence reads: CASSEPGTGFYNEQFF. In nucleotides, the CDR3 is TGTGCCAGCAGCGAACCCGGGACAGGGTTCTACAATGAGCAGTTCTTC.

This clone was seen only a few times. The rearrangement links TRBV5-1 to TRBJ2-5; 8 bases match TRBD1. This CDR3 contains 13 residues. The V segment lost 5 bases and the J segment 5 bases; nucleotides outside the gene matches: 5. CDR1 and CDR2 from the germline V gene are SGHRS and YFSETQ. The chain's CDR3 is CASSQGARETQYF. In nucleotides, the CDR3 is TGCGCCAGCAGTCAGGGGGCTCGGGAGACCCAGTACTTC. The full variable domain, rest sourced from reference TRBV5-1 and TRBJ2-5, is KAGVTQTPRYLIKTRGQQVTLSCSPISGHRSVSWYQQTPGQGLQFLFEYFSETQRNKGNFPGRFSGRQFSNSRSEMNVSTLELGDSALYLCASSQGARETQYFGPGTRLLVL.

The DNA for the CDR3 is TGTGCCAGCAGCTTGGGAGGGTCGGAAGAGACCCAGTACTTC. It specifies CASSLGGSEETQYF. V usage is TRBV7-2 and J usage is TRBJ2-5; the match to TRBD2 covers 7 bases. With 3 bases clipped from V and 3 bases from J, the junction kept 4 bases outside the gene matches. The length of the CDR3 is 14 residues. CDR1 SGHTA and CDR2 FQGNSA come from the germline V gene. Based on the CDR3 plus reference TRBV7-2 and TRBJ2-5, the full variable domain is GAGVSQSPSNKVTEKGKDVELRCDPISGHTALYWYRQSLGQGLEFLIYFQGNSAPDKSGLPSDRFSAERTGGSVSTLTIQRTQQEDSAVYLCASSLGGSEETQYFGPGTRLLVL.

The chain recombines TRBV7-8 with TRBJ2-1; 8 positions match TRBD1. Germline-derived CDR1 and CDR2 are SGHVS and FQNEAQ. CDR3 length: 14 residues. Losses at the gene ends were 5 bases for V and 7 bases for J; bases not matched to a gene: 7. CDR3 coding DNA: TGTGCCAGCAGCCCTCGGACAGGGAAGAATGAGCAGTTCTTC. Protein: CASSPRTGKNEQFF.

The rearrangement joins TRBV19 to TRBJ2-7; D is unclear. The germline V gene has CDR1 LNHDA and CDR2 SQIVND (reference sequence). Trimming left V 3 bases short and J 2 bases short, with 11 bases between. The CDR3 is made up of 14 amino acids. CDR3 sequence reads: CASSIRHDAYEQYF. DNA of the CDR3: TGTGCCAGTAGTATTCGGCACGACGCCTACGAGCAGTACTTC. Together with reference TRBV19 and TRBJ2-7, the CDR3 gives the full variable domain: DGGITQSPKYLFRKEGQNVTLSCEQNLNHDAMYWYRQDPGQGLRLIYYSQIVNDFQKGDIAEGYSVSREKKESFPLTVTSAQKNPTAFYLCASSIRHDAYEQYFGPGTRLTVT.

The chain is built from TRBV9 and TRBJ2-7; D may be TRBD2 (7 bases). V was pared by 2 bases and J by 2 bases, with 14 bases between. The CDR3 contains 15 residues. The germline CDR1 and CDR2 sequences are SGDLS and YYNGEE. This CDR3 is CASSVGGRAPYEQYF. Written as DNA, the CDR3 is TGTGCCAGCAGCGTCGGGGGGCGGGCCCCCTACGAGCAGTACTTC.

The chain recombines TRBV21-1 with TRBJ1-3. TRBV21-1 is a listed pseudogene. This CDR3 comprises 14 residues. Written as DNA, the CDR3 is TGTGCCAGCAGCAAAGGTAGCTCTGGAAACACCATATATTTT. This codes for CASSKGSSGNTIYF.

The rearrangement links TRBV29-1 to TRBJ2-1, with 11 bases matching TRBD1. The germline V gene encodes CDR1 SQVTM and CDR2 ANQGSEA. The CDR3 is made up of 14 amino acids. The V gene end was trimmed by 5 bases and the J gene end by 6 bases; junction bases not matched to a gene: 6. CDR3 loop: CSVPGQGVINEQFF. The CDR3 DNA is TGCAGCGTTCCGGGACAGGGGGTGATCAATGAGCAGTTCTTC.

The chain uses TRBV28 and TRBJ1-6; TRBD1 matches at 8 bases. The CDR3 runs to 14 residues. The trim removed 4 bases at V and 5 bases at J, leaving 1 base unmatched. Germline values: CDR1 MDHEN, CDR2 SYDVKM. CDR3 nucleotides: TGTGCCAGCAGTTCGGACAGGGATAATTCACCCCTCCACTTT. Translation gives CASSSDRDNSPLHF.

The rearrangement links TRBV10-3 to TRBJ1-6; D is possibly TRBD1 (5 bases). Germline V gives CDR1 ENHRY, CDR2 SYGVKD. The germline V and J ends were trimmed by 4 bases and 11 bases, with 15 bases remaining between them. The CDR3 sequence is 14 residues long. As DNA, the CDR3 is TGTGCCATCAGTGGGGGCACCAGCCAGGCACCCCTCCACTTT. It codes for CAISGGTSQAPLHF.

This sequence joins TRBV7-3 and TRBJ2-3; 10 nucleotides line up with TRBD2. Per germline, CDR1 SGHTA and CDR2 FQGTGA. V shed 2 bases and J 2 bases; nucleotides not matched to a gene: 7. The CDR3 has 17 residues. The CDR3 nucleotides are TGTGCCAGCAGCTTAGAAGGTCTAGCGGGGGTCACAGATACGCAGTATTTT. Translated: CASSLEGLAGVTDTQYF.

The chain links TRBV28 to TRBJ1-6; 7 positions agree with TRBD1. V lost 3 bases, J lost 10 bases, and 6 bases stayed unmatched. Per germline, CDR1 MDHEN and CDR2 SYDVKM. The CDR3 covers 14 residues. CDR3 region: CASSLQGGQSPLHF. DNA for the CDR3: TGTGCCAGCAGTTTGCAGGGGGGTCAGTCACCCCTCCACTTT.

The chain is built from TRBV19 and TRBJ1-2; 8 bases map to TRBD1. Germline V CDR1 and CDR2: LNHDA, SQIVND (reference sequence). Trimming at V came to 7 bases and at J to 10 bases, leaving 20 bases not matched to a gene. The CDR3 spans 16 residues. In DNA form, the CDR3 reads TGTGCCAGTAAGAGGGCAACAGGGGGTGGACCTCTTGCCTACACCTTC. Translated: CASKRATGGGPLAYTF.

The CDR3 DNA follows: TGTGCCAGCAGTCCAAGGTACGAGCAGTACTTC. As protein: CASSPRYEQYF. The J gene is TRBJ2-7, the V gene TRBV6-1, with D unresolved. Trimming stripped 5 bases from V and 4 bases from J, with 6 bases between. Germline loops: CDR1 MNHNS, CDR2 SASEGT. CDR3 length: 11 amino acids.